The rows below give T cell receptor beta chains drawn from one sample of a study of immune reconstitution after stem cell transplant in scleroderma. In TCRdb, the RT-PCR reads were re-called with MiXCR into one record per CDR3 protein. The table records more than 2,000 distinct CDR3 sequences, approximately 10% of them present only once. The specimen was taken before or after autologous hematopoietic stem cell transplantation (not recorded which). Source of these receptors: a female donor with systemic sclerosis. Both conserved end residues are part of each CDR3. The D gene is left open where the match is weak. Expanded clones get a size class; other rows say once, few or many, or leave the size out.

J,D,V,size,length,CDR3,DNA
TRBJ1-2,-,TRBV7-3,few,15,CASSPWPLNREGYTF,TGTGCCAGCAGCCCCTGGCCGCTTAACAGGGAAGGCTACACCTTC
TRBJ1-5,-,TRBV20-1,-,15,CSAQPGGGRDQPQHF,TGCAGTGCCCAACCCGGTGGGGGGAGGGATCAGCCCCAGCATTTT
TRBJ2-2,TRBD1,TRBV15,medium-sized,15,CATSVDRGNTGELFF,TGTGCCACCAGCGTAGACAGGGGCAACACCGGGGAGCTGTTTTTT
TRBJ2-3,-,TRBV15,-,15,CATSKATTGTDTQYF,TGTGCCACCAGCAAGGCGACAACTGGCACAGATACGCAGTATTTT
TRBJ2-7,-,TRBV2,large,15,CASSDVAGKRYEQYF,TGTGCCAGCAGTGATGTGGCAGGGAAACGGTACGAGCAGTACTTC
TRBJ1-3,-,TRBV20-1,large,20,CSARDLSPYRGGRSGNTIYF,TGCAGTGCTAGAGATCTCTCGCCCTATAGGGGTGGGAGATCTGGAAACACCATATATTTT
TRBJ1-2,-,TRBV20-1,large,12,CSARGEGGGYTF,TGCAGTGCTAGAGGGGAGGGTGGAGGCTACACCTTC
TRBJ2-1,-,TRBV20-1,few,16,CSAREPRTAKYNEQFF,TGCAGTGCTAGAGAGCCTAGGACAGCGAAGTACAATGAGCAGTTCTTC
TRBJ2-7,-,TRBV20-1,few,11,CSARFGTEQYF,TGCAGTGCTAGGTTCGGGACCGAGCAGTACTTC
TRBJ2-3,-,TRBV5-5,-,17,CASSLILFRRSTDTQYF,TGTGCCAGCAGCTTGATCTTATTTAGGAGATCCACAGATACGCAGTATTTT
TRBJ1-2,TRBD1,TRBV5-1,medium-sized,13,CASSLPGGYGYTF,TGCGCCAGCAGCTTACCAGGGGGCTACGGCTACACCTTC
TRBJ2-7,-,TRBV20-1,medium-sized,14,CSAPPGLRLYEQYF,TGCAGTGCCCCGCCGGGCCTCAGACTCTACGAGCAGTACTTC
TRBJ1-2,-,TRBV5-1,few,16,CASSLVGQELNYGYTF,TGCGCCAGCAGCTTGGTTGGCCAGGAACTAAACTATGGCTACACCTTC
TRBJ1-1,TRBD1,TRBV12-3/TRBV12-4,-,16,CASSYQGQGLNTEAFF,TGTGCCAGCAGTTACCAGGGACAGGGTTTGAACACTGAAGCTTTCTTT
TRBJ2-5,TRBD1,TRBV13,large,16,CASSLGDRANQETQYF,TGTGCCAGCAGCTTAGGGGACAGGGCGAACCAAGAGACCCAGTACTTC
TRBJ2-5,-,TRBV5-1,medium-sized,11,CASGDQETQYF,TGCGCCAGCGGGGACCAAGAGACCCAGTACTTC
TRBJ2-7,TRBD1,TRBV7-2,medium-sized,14,CASSLRTGVYEQYF,TGTGCCAGCAGCTTAAGGACAGGCGTTTACGAGCAGTACTTC
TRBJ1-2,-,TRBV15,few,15,CATSRDMGLLYGYTF,TGTGCCACCAGCAGAGATATGGGCCTTCTTTATGGCTACACCTTC
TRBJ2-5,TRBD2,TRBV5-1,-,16,CASSLLSSGAGETQYF,TGCGCCAGCAGCTTGTTGTCTAGCGGGGCCGGAGAGACCCAGTACTTC
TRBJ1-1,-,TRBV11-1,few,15,CASSLRAGRNTEAFF,TGTGCCAGCAGCTTACGGGCAGGACGGAACACTGAAGCTTTCTTT
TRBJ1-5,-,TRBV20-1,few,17,CSARDPRQSYRNQPQHF,TGCAGTGCTAGAGATCCCCGACAGAGTTATAGGAATCAGCCCCAGCATTTT
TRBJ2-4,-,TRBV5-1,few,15,CASKSPVQGSDIQYF,TGCGCCAGCAAGTCTCCCGTCCAGGGGTCGGACATTCAGTACTTC
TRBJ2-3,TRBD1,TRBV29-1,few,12,CSVGQGSDTQYF,TGCAGCGTTGGACAGGGCTCGGATACGCAGTATTTT
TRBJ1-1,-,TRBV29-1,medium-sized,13,CSVARTAYTEAFF,TGCAGCGTGGCCAGGACAGCCTACACTGAAGCTTTCTTT
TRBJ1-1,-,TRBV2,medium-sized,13,CASRREGHTEAFF,TGTGCCAGCCGGCGGGAGGGGCACACTGAAGCTTTCTTT
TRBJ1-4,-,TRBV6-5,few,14,CASSRAGSGEKLFF,TGTGCCAGCAGCCGTGCGGGGAGTGGAGAAAAACTGTTTTTT
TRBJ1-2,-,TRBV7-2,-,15,CASSLRGLVPYGYTF,TGTGCCAGCAGCTTGAGGGGGTTGGTTCCCTATGGCTACACCTTC
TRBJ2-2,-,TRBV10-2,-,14,CASSAGLATGELFF,TGCGCCAGCAGTGCGGGACTGGCCACCGGGGAGCTGTTTTTT
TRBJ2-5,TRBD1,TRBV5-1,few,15,CASSLVAGGAETQYF,TGCGCCAGCAGCTTGGTAGCAGGGGGCGCGGAGACCCAGTACTTC
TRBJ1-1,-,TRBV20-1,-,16,CSAGDLGGARHTEAFF,TGCAGTGCTGGAGATCTTGGGGGCGCGAGACACACTGAAGCTTTCTTT
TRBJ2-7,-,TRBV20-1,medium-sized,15,CSASLQPGRTYEQYF,TGCAGTGCTAGCCTCCAACCGGGACGGACTTACGAGCAGTACTTC
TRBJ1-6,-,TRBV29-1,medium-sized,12,CSVRDYNSPLHF,TGCAGCGTTCGAGACTATAATTCACCCCTCCACTTT
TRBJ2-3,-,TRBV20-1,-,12,CSARPATDTQYF,TGCAGTGCCCGCCCAGCCACAGATACGCAGTATTTT
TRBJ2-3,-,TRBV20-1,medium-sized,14,CSAQHPRSKDTQYF,TGCAGTGCACAACACCCACGGAGCAAAGATACGCAGTATTTT
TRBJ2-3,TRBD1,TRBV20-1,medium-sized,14,CSASGQGSADTQYF,TGCAGTGCTAGTGGACAGGGGTCTGCAGATACGCAGTATTTT
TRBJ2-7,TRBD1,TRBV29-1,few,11,CSVGTGGWQYF,TGCAGCGTTGGAACAGGGGGCTGGCAGTACTTC
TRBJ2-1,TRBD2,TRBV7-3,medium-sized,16,CASSSELAGPLNEQFF,TGTGCCAGCAGCTCCGAACTAGCGGGGCCCCTCAATGAGCAGTTCTTC
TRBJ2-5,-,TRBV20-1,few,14,CSAPVGRGEETQYF,TGCAGTGCGCCCGTGGGCAGGGGGGAAGAGACCCAGTACTTC
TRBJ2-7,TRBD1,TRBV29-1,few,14,CSVDTPGQGYEQYF,TGCAGCGTTGACACACCGGGACAGGGATACGAGCAGTACTTC
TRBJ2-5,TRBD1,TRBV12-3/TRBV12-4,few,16,CASSSPGDREQETQYF,TGTGCCAGCAGTTCCCCCGGGGACAGGGAACAAGAGACCCAGTACTTC
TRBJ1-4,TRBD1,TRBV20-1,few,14,CSARRQGGNEKLFF,TGCAGTGCTAGGCGACAGGGAGGAAATGAAAAACTGTTTTTT
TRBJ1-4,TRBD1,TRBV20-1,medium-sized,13,CSARGQGGEKLFF,TGCAGTGCTAGAGGACAGGGGGGGGAAAAACTGTTTTTT
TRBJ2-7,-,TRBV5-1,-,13,CASRGSGVYEHYF,TGCGCCAGCAGGGGCTCGGGGGTCTACGAGCACTACTTC
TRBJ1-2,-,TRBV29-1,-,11,CSVRSSYGYTF,TGCAGCGTTCGCAGCTCCTATGGCTACACCTTC
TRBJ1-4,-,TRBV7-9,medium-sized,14,CASSLQATNEKLFF,TGTGCCAGCAGCCTACAGGCAACTAATGAAAAACTGTTTTTT
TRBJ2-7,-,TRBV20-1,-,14,CSVPRTPVSYEQYF,TGCAGTGTTCCTCGGACACCTGTCTCCTACGAGCAGTACTTC
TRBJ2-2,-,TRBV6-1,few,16,CASTPTGMGNTGELFF,TGTGCCAGCACCCCTACAGGGATGGGGAACACCGGGGAGCTGTTTTTT
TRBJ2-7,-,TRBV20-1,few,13,CSAWALTPDEQYF,TGCAGTGCTTGGGCCCTGACGCCCGACGAGCAGTACTTC
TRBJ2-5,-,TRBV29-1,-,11,CSVVREETQYF,TGCAGCGTCGTTCGGGAAGAGACCCAGTACTTC
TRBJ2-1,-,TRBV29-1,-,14,CSANSGSGGDEQFF,TGCAGCGCGAATTCCGGGTCAGGCGGGGATGAGCAGTTCTTC
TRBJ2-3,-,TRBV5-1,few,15,CASHRGSASTDTQYF,TGCGCCAGCCACCGGGGCTCAGCTAGCACAGATACGCAGTATTTT
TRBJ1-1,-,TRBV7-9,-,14,CASTAFKRNTEAFF,TGTGCCAGCACGGCCTTCAAGAGGAACACTGAAGCTTTCTTT
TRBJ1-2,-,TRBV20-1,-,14,CSARDQGRYYGYTF,TGCAGTGCTAGAGATCAGGGCAGGTACTATGGCTACACCTTC
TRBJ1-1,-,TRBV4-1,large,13,CASSQEGSPEAFF,TGCGCCAGCAGCCAAGAAGGGAGCCCTGAAGCTTTCTTT
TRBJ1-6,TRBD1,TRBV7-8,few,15,CASSRQGPYNSPLHF,TGTGCCAGCAGCCGACAGGGACCATATAATTCACCCCTCCACTTT